This T cell receptor beta chain was profiled in a study of cytomegalovirus exposure and HLA in healthy donors. Details on this clone: Its antigen is still unknown.

PCR primers comprised 60 Vbeta and 13 Jbeta primers. Original analysis: It was a later analysis that counted about 80 million unique TCR beta chains, of which approximately 11 million were shared. Using immunoSEQ multiplex PCR, the repertoire was profiled, and TCRdb retains in-frame clones only, with some absent. V and J calls and clone size are given by that table; D and trimming were obtained from the DNA. The sample has 130,000 to 150,000 clones; roughly 62% are singletons. This CDR3 region has 14 residues. Per germline, CDR1 SGHDT and CDR2 YYEEEE. V shed 4 bases, J shed 4 bases, and the junction held 4 bases outside the gene matches. General observations from the study: Most observed TCR sequences were rare, whereas some public TCRs were detected in many donors. TCR beta V segments were, for the most part, productive about 87% or about 30% of the time in an earlier analysis. Other equally common chains were less clonally expanded than HLA-associated TCR beta chains, a later analysis showed.

Sequenced input: PBMCs. The clonotype was recovered from a man in his sixties in good health and CMV-seronegative. J is TRBJ2-4 and V is TRBV5-6; 8 nucleotides match TRBD1. The CDR3 loop is CASSGTGLKNIQYF. CDR3 nucleotide sequence: TGTGCCAGCAGCGGGACAGGTTTGAAAAACATTCAGTACTTC.